This T cell receptor beta chain was retrieved from a study of TIL therapy for anti-PD-1-resistant metastatic lung cancer. This was the immunoSEQ v3 assay. TCRdb keeps only in-frame clones here, not all; method: immunoSEQ multiplex PCR. In the table there are over 10,000 clones, about 80% of which are singletons. This CDR3 comprises 19 residues. Germline V gene sequence: CDR1 SGHTA, CDR2 FQGNSA. Trimming at V came to 0 bases and at J to 1 base, leaving 9 bases not matched to a gene. Time point: pre-treatment sample, taken before nivolumab and TIL therapy. The sequencing used blood, collected at baseline. The gene calls are TRBV7-2 and TRBJ2-2; 9 bases fit TRBD2. This clonotype was obtained from a person aged 25 to 79 with non-small cell lung cancer. The CDR3 DNA sequence: TGTGCCAGCAGCTTAGCCCTGGGTAGCGGGAGAAGGAACACCGGGGAGCTGTTTTTT. Amino acid sequence: CASSLALGSGRRNTGELFF. The full variable domain, in which reference TRBV7-2 and TRBJ2-2 provide the parts outside the CDR3, is GAGVSQSPSNKVTEKGKDVELRCDPISGHTALYWYRQSLGQGLEFLIYFQGNSAPDKSGLPSDRFSAERTGGSVSTLTIQRTQQEDSAVYLCASSLALGSGRRNTGELFFGEGSRLTVL.